The sequence of this TCR beta chain was determined in a study of prognosis after radiotherapy for stage I lung cancer. From genomic DNA, TCR beta CDR3 was amplified by two-round multiplex PCR. The first PCR round targeted every TRBV and TRBJ gene with specific primers. Each CDR3 protein gets one entry after TCRdb re-called the multiplex PCR reads with MiXCR. The sample lists 11,000 to 15,000 distinct CDR3 sequences, 25% to 30% occurring once. Comment on this clonotype: No antigen is known for it. One junction end does not reproduce the germline sequence, and a read error may be involved.

Notes on the study in general: When patients developed distant metastases, their Shannon entropy after stereotactic body radiation therapy was lower.

Germline V lookup: CDR1 LNHDA, CDR2 SQIVND (reference sequence). This CDR3 region has 15 residues. All patients, having had no prior chemotherapy, radiotherapy or other malignancies, were node-negative on CT and PET/CT. This receptor was obtained from a donor over 45 with non-small cell lung cancer. The chain uses TRBV19 and TRBJ2-1, with D possibly matching TRBD1 (6 bases). The material sequenced was PBMCs, taken before or after stereotactic body radiation therapy (not recorded which). In DNA form, the CDR3 reads TGTGCCAGTAGTATTAAGTACAGGGTCTACAATGAGCAGTTCTTT. Amino acids: CASSIKYRVYNEQFF.